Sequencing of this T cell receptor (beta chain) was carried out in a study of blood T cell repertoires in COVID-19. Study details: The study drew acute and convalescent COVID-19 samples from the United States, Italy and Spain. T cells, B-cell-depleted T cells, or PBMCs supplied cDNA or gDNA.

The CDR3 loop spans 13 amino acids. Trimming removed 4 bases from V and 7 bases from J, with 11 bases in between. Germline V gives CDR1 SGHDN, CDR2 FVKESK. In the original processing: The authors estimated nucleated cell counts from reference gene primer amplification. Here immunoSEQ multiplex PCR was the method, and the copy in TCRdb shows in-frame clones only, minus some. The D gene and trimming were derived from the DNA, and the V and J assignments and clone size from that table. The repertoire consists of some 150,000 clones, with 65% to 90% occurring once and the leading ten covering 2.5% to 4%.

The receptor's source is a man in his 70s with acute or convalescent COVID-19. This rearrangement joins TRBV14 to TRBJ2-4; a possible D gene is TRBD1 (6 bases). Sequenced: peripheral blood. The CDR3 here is CASSLRGTNIQYF. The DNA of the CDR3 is TGTGCCAGCAGCCTCAGGGGTACCAACATTCAGTACTTC. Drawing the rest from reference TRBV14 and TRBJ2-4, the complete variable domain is EAGVTQFPSHSVIEKGQTVTLRCDPISGHDNLYWYRRVMGKEIKFLLHFVKESKQDESGMPNNRFLAERTGGTYSTLKVQPAELEDSGVYFCASSLRGTNIQYFGAGTRLSVL.